Below, 23 T cell receptor beta chains from the same sample are listed, as sequenced in a study of shared clonotypes between healthy human individuals (dated by TCRdb to 2020 to 2022). The protocol used for the library was the immunoSEQ multiplex PCR assay. This immuneACCESS table, as held by TCRdb, lists in-frame sequences with V and J called but not all clones. Of the missing ones, under half trace to an unresolved V gene in checked studies; the others have no known cause. The sample table contains 2.3 million or so clones; only one count was recorded for approximately 93% of them. 0.39% of the sample belongs to the ten largest clones. Sequenced sample: naive CD4+ T cells from PBMCs. The sample's cell subset or site label, decoded: CD45RA+ positively selected. The receptors originated from a man between 18 and 29 years old in good health. Some clones in this sample may be carry-over from other donors' samples.

J is TRBJ2-1 and V is TRBV5-4, with no clear D. Trimming shortened V by 2 bases and J by 4 bases, and 7 bases separated the two germline ends. CDR1 is SGHNT, CDR2 YYREEE, per germline (reference sequence). The CDR3 extends over 13 amino acids. CDR3 nucleotides: TGTGCCAGCAGCTTTACAGAATACAATGAGCAGTTCTTC. It is translated as CASSFTEYNEQFF.

CDR3 DNA: TGTGCCAGCACCACACCGGGACGTTCAGAGACCCAGTACTTC. Translated, it gives CASTTPGRSETQYF. The chain joins TRBV7-2 to TRBJ2-5; D tentatively reads TRBD1 or TRBD2 (5 bases each). The germline gives CDR1 SGHTA, CDR2 FQGNSA. The CDR3 totals 14 residues. Trimming removed 7 bases at V and 4 bases at J, with 16 bases between.

This chain links TRBV2 with TRBJ1-3, with a possible D match to TRBD1 (6 bases). With 6 bases removed from V and 2 bases from J, the gap between germline ends came to 11 bases. The length of the CDR3 is 14 residues. The V gene's germline CDR1 is SNHLY and CDR2 FYNNEI. CDR3 region: CASRLDSTGNTIYF. CDR3 coding DNA: TGTGCCAGCAGGTTGGACAGTACTGGAAACACCATATATTTT.

This rearrangement joins TRBV7-2 to TRBJ2-1; D assignment may be TRBD1 or TRBD2 (5 bases each). Trimming took off 1 base at V and 3 bases at J, with 7 bases between the two ends. Germline V gene sequence: CDR1 SGHTA, CDR2 FQGNSA. The CDR3 spans 14 residues. Written as DNA, the CDR3 is TGTGCCAGCAGCTTAGGAGGGGTCTACAATGAGCAGTTCTTC. The encoded protein is CASSLGGVYNEQFF.

V usage is TRBV14 and J usage is TRBJ2-1; D is undetermined. In germline, CDR1 is SGHDN, CDR2 FVKESK. The CDR3 runs to 15 residues. V lost 0 bases and J 2 bases, leaving 8 bases between the germline ends. The CDR3 DNA is TGTGCCAGCAGCCAAGAAATAGCTGCCTACAATGAGCAGTTCTTC. It yields the protein CASSQEIAAYNEQFF.

V is TRBV11-2 and J is TRBJ2-7; 11 bases fit TRBD1. The CDR3 sequence is 15 residues long. Germline V gene data show CDR1 as SGHAT and CDR2 as FQNNGV. V lost 4 bases to trimming and J lost 7 bases; unmatched junction nucleotides: 9. This chain's CDR3 is CASSSIGQGAGEQYF. The CDR3 bases are TGTGCCAGCAGCTCAATCGGACAGGGGGCGGGAGAGCAGTACTTC.

This sequence joins TRBV28 and TRBJ1-2; D call uncertain. The CDR3 is made up of 11 amino acids. Germline V gene lookup returns CDR1 MDHEN and CDR2 SYDVKM. The CDR3 loop is CGSVSNYGYTF. As DNA, the CDR3 is TGTGGGTCTGTTTCAAACTATGGCTACACCTTC.

The sample holds one count of this clone. The V call is TRBV27, the J call TRBJ1-3; D call uncertain. V was trimmed by 6 bases and J by 0 bases, leaving 9 bases between them. CDR3 length: 14 amino acids. In germline, CDR1 is MNHEY, CDR2 SMNVEV (reference sequence). CDR3 in DNA: TGTGCCAGCAGAACGACGTCCTCTGGAAACACCATATATTTT. This gives the protein CASRTTSSGNTIYF.

J is TRBJ1-2 and V is TRBV6-1; D ambiguous. This CDR3 has 14 amino acids. V shed 4 bases and J shed 8 bases, with 17 bases lying between them. Germline CDR1 reads MNHNS; CDR2 reads SASEGT. Written as DNA, the CDR3 is TGTGCCAGCAGTGTTAGTGGGGTGGTTAGGGGCTACACCTTC. This encodes CASSVSGVVRGYTF.

Concerning this clone itself: This CDR3 is also generated by other DNA sequences in the sample. The J gene is TRBJ1-5, the V gene TRBV6-5; D may be TRBD1 (6 bases). CDR1 and CDR2 from the germline V gene are MNHEY and SVGAGI. Trimming stripped 8 bases from V and 0 bases from J, with 11 bases between. This CDR3 is built from 14 residues. The CDR3 here is CASSYRASNQPQHF. As DNA, the CDR3 is TGTGCCAGCTCGTACAGGGCTAGCAATCAGCCCCAGCATTTT.

The genes are TRBV28 and TRBJ1-2; TRBD1 matches 8 bases. The CDR3 consists of 12 residues. V was clipped by 7 bases and J by 5 bases; unmatched bases: 3. Germline loops: CDR1 MDHEN, CDR2 SYDVKM. Here the CDR3 reads CASKTGGYGYTF. The CDR3, as DNA: TGTGCCAGCAAAACAGGGGGGTATGGCTACACCTTC.

The sample holds one count of this clone. This rearrangement joins TRBV28 to TRBJ1-5, with D perhaps matching TRBD1 (5 bases). V was trimmed by 4 bases and J by 4 bases, leaving 8 bases between them. This CDR3 comprises 13 residues. Germline assignment: CDR1 MDHEN and CDR2 SYDVKM. This CDR3 is CASSSAGNQPQHF. CDR3 bases: TGTGCCAGCAGTTCAGCAGGGAATCAGCCCCAGCATTTT.

The chain uses TRBV20-1 and TRBJ2-1; D is undetermined. Germline assignment: CDR1 DFQATT and CDR2 SNEGSKA (reference sequence). Trimming left V 4 bases short and J 8 bases short, with 9 bases between. The CDR3 is 11 residues long. The CDR3 nucleotides read TGCAGTGCTACCAGAGGAGATGAGCAGTTCTTC. Amino acids: CSATRGDEQFF.

CDR3 bases: TGTGCCAGTACTAGCGGGAGGGCCCCAGGGCCAGGTACGCAGTATTTT. It encodes CASTSGRAPGPGTQYF. The chain carries TRBV19 and TRBJ2-3; 12 nucleotides line up with TRBD2. V shed 7 bases, J shed 8 bases, and the junction held 13 bases outside the gene matches. CDR1 LNHDA and CDR2 SQIVND come from the germline V gene (reference sequence). This CDR3 is 16 amino acids long.

This chain links TRBV5-6 with TRBJ2-7; D unresolved. The CDR3 is 13 residues long. Germline CDR1 reads SGHDT; CDR2 reads YYEEEE. Trimming pared 0 bases from V and 7 bases from J, leaving 11 bases between. The CDR3 bases are TGTGCCAGCAGCTTGGAGTGGGGAAAGGAGCAGTACTTC. Its protein product is CASSLEWGKEQYF.

The gene calls are TRBV9 and TRBJ2-1; 10 nucleotides agree with TRBD1. Trimming took 0 bases from V and 7 from J; bases not matched to a gene: 4. The CDR3 spans 15 residues. CDR1 is SGDLS and CDR2 is YYNGEE in the germline V gene. The CDR3 region is CASSVGQGAPNEQFF. CDR3 bases: TGTGCCAGCAGCGTAGGACAGGGGGCGCCGAATGAGCAGTTCTTC.

This chain connects TRBV7-3 to TRBJ2-5, with D unresolved. Germline CDR1 and CDR2: SGHTA and FQGTGA. Trimming removed 5 bases at V and 5 bases at J, with 12 bases between. This CDR3 is built from 13 residues. For the CDR3, the DNA is TGTGCCAGCAGCCCATCGGGTGGGGAGACCCAGTACTTC. Amino acids: CASSPSGGETQYF.

V is TRBV5-4 and J is TRBJ2-7; D is uncertain. This CDR3 has 16 amino acids. Trimming left V 4 bases short and J 0 bases short, with 17 bases between. Germline lookup yields CDR1 SGHNT and CDR2 YYREEE (reference sequence). The CDR3 protein is CASSMGGGYSSYEQYF. CDR3 coding DNA: TGTGCCAGCAGCATGGGCGGCGGTTACAGCTCCTACGAGCAGTACTTC.

Comments on this clone: The same CDR3 can be traced to other DNA sequences in this sample. V is TRBV28 and J is TRBJ2-5, with D uncertain. The germline gives CDR1 MDHEN, CDR2 SYDVKM. Trimming removed 3 bases at V and 8 bases at J, with 7 bases between. CDR3 size: 11 residues. The CDR3 DNA reads TGTGCCAGCAGTTTTGGCGGTACCCAGTACTTC. Protein product: CASSFGGTQYF.

This chain uses TRBV11-3 with TRBJ1-3, with D possibly being TRBD1 (6 bases). Germline V gene sequence: CDR1 SGHNT, CDR2 YENEEA. V shed 5 bases and J shed 2 bases, with 16 bases lying between them. CDR3 length: 16 residues. This CDR3 is CASSPGDALAGNTIYF. The DNA of the CDR3 is TGTGCCAGCAGCCCAGGGGATGCGCTGGCTGGAAACACCATATATTTT.

This sequence joins TRBV6-5 and TRBJ1-5, with D tentatively TRBD1 (6 bases). Trimming removed 11 bases at V and 3 bases at J, with 17 bases between. CDR3 size: 14 residues. The germline CDR1 and CDR2 sequences are MNHEY and SVGAGI. The CDR3 sequence is CASRGPGDNQPQHF. In DNA form, the CDR3 reads TGTGCCTCCCGGGGGCCAGGGGACAATCAGCCCCAGCATTTT.

V usage is TRBV5-6 and J usage is TRBJ2-7; D is undetermined. Germline CDR1 is SGHDT and CDR2 is YYEEEE. The CDR3 consists of 14 residues. Deletions cut 0 bases from V and 3 bases from J, with 10 bases between. The CDR3: CASSLDARDYEQYF. In DNA form, the CDR3 reads TGTGCCAGCAGCTTGGATGCCCGCGACTACGAGCAGTACTTC. The variable domain in full, completed from reference TRBV5-6 and TRBJ2-7, reads DAGVTQSPTHLIKTRGQQVTLRCSPKSGHDTVSWYQQALGQGPQFIFQYYEEEERQRGNFPDRFSGHQFPNYSSELNVNALLLGDSALYLCASSLDARDYEQYFGPGTRLTVT.

This chain joins TRBV30 and TRBJ2-1; 7 bases agree with TRBD2. Unmatched junction bases numbered 6, after V lost 3 bases and J lost 13 bases. The CDR3 runs 11 residues. Germline CDR1 and CDR2: GTSNPN and SVGIG (reference sequence). The CDR3, as DNA: TGTGCCTGGAGGTTCAGCGGGGACCAGTTCTTC. Translated, it gives CAWRFSGDQFF.